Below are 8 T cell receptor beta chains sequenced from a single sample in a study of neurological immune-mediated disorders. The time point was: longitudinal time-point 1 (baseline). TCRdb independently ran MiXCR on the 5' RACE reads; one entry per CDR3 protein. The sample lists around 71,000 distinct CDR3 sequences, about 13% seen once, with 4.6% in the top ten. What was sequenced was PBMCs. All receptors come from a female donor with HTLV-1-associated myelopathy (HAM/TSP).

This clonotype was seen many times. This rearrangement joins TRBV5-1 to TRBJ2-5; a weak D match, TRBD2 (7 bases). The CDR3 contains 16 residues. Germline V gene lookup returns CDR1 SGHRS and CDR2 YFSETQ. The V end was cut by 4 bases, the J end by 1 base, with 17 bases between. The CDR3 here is CASSTGGPWGQETQYF. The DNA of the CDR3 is TGCGCCAGCAGCACGGGGGGCCCTTGGGGCCAAGAGACCCAGTACTTC.

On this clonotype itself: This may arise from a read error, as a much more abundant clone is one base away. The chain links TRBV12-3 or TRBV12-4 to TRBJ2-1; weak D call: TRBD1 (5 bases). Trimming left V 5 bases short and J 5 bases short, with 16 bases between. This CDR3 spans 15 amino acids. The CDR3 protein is CASSPRVRFDNEQFF. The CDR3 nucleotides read TGTGCCAGCAGTCCCAGGGTGCGCTTCGACAATGAGCAGTTCTTC.

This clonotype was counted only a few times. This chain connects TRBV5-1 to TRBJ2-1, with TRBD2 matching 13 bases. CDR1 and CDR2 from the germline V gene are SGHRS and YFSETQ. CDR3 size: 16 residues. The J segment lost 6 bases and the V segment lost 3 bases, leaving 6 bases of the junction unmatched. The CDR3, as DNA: TGCGCCAGCAGCTGGGGAACTAGCGGGGGGGCCAATGAGCAGTTCTTC. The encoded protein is CASSWGTSGGANEQFF.

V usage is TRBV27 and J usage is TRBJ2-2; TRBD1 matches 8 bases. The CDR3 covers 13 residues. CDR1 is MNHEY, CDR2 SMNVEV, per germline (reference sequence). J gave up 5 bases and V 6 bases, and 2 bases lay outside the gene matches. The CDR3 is CASSGQGTGELFF. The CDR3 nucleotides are TGTGCCAGCAGCGGACAGGGAACCGGGGAGCTGTTTTTT.

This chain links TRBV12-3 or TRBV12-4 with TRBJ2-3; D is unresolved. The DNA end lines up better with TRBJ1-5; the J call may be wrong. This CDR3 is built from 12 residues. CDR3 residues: CAISFTADTQHF. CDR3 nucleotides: TGTGCCATCAGCTTTACCGCAGATACGCAGCATTTT.

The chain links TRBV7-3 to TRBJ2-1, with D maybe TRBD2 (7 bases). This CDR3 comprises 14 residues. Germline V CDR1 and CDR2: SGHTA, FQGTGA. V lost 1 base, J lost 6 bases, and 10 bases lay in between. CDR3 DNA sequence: TGTGCCAGCAGCTTAATGGGGGGGCCCAATGAGCAGTTCTTC. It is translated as CASSLMGGPNEQFF.

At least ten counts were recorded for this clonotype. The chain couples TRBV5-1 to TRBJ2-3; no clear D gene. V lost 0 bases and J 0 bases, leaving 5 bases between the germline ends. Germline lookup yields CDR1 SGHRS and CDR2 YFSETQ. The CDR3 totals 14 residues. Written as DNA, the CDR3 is TGCGCCAGCAGCTTGGATGGGAGCACAGATACGCAGTATTTT. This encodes CASSLDGSTDTQYF.

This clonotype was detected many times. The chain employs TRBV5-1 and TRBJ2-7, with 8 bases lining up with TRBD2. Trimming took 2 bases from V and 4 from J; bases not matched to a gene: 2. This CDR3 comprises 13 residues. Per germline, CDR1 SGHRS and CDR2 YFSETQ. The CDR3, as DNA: TGCGCCAGCAGCTTCCGGGAGGGATACGAGCAGTACTTC. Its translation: CASSFREGYEQYF.